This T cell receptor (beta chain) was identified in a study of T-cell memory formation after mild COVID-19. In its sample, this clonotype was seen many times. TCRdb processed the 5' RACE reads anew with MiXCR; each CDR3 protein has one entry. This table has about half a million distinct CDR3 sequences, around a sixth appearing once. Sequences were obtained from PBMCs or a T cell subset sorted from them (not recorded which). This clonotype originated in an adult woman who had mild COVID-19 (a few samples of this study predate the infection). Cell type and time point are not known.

In DNA form, the CDR3 reads TGCGCCAGCAGCCTCCTAGCGGGAGCAACCTACAATGAGCAGTTCTTC. Translated: CASSLLAGATYNEQFF. The gene calls are TRBV5-1 and TRBJ2-1; 10 bases are shared with TRBD2. This CDR3 comprises 16 residues. The ends lost 4 bases at V and 2 bases at J; junction bases unmatched: 6. Germline CDR1 and CDR2: SGHRS and YFSETQ.